This T cell receptor (beta chain) comes out of a study of blood T cell repertoires in COVID-19. Whole-study context: From the United States, Italy and Spain came samples of acute and convalescent COVID-19. PBMCs, B-cell-depleted T cells, or T cells provided the cDNA or gDNA that made up the material.

Germline values: CDR1 SGHVS, CDR2 FNYEAQ. The ends were cut back, 6 bases at V and 7 bases at J, with 18 bases in the middle. The length of the CDR3 is 15 residues. Original processing methods: Reference gene primers were amplified, and this amplification served to estimate nucleated cell counts. TCRdb keeps only in-frame clones here, not all; method: immunoSEQ multiplex PCR. Clone size and the V and J calls come from that table; the DNA yielded D and trimming. The data hold 20,000 to 25,000 clones, with 70% to 90% observed a single time. The gene calls are TRBV7-6 and TRBJ2-2, with D possibly being TRBD2 (6 bases). The sequenced sample was peripheral blood. The clonotype comes from a man aged 50 or older with active COVID-19. CDR3 sequence reads: CASSFTEGKGGELFF. The CDR3 DNA follows: TGTGCCAGCAGTTTTACGGAGGGGAAGGGCGGGGAGCTGTTTTTT.